This T cell receptor beta chain was obtained from a study of T cell changes during pregnancy in multiple sclerosis. Trimming removed 4 bases from V and 5 bases from J, with 9 bases in between. The germline gives CDR1 SGHNT, CDR2 YYREEE (reference sequence). The CDR3 has 13 residues. Clones were sequenced by immunoSEQ multiplex PCR, and TCRdb holds only the in-frame ones, with some missing. The sample holds about 60,000 clones, over 90% seen once. V gene TRBV5-4 combines with J gene TRBJ1-4, with D maybe TRBD1 (6 bases). Sequenced material: peripheral blood, taken in the first trimester of pregnancy. The sequence derives from a female donor with multiple sclerosis, enrolled in a pregnancy study. CDR3 nucleotide sequence: TGTGCCAGCAGCGTGCAGGGGAATGAAAAACTGTTTTTT. The encoded protein is CASSVQGNEKLFF.